The 20 T cell receptor beta chains below were found in one sample sequenced in a study of tumor-infiltrating lymphocytes in primary liver carcinoma. The investigators made TCR beta cDNA from 400 to 550 ng total RNA, using a constant-region primer. Amplification in three nested multiplex PCR rounds with slightly modified ARM-PCR gave rise to TCR beta libraries. The opening two PCR rounds, about 11 cycles each, paired TRBV1-TRBV30 forward primers with a C-beta reverse primer. One entry per CDR3 protein, called by TCRdb with MiXCR from the multiplex PCR reads. The data contain around 210,000 distinct CDR3 sequences, around three fifths of them singletons. For blood RNA, unsorted whole blood served as the source, and germline DNA was extracted too. Sequencing was performed on peripheral blood. Receptor source: a woman in her sixties with primary liver carcinoma and hepatitis B virus infection.

This clonotype occurred once. This may arise from a read error, as a much more abundant clone is one base away. The V and J genes are TRBV4-1 and TRBJ2-3; D is possibly TRBD2 (7 bases). Looked up from germline, CDR1 is MGHRA and CDR2 is YSYEKL. The CDR3 spans 17 residues. CDR3 in amino acids: CASSQAGAGAGTDTPYF. The CDR3 DNA reads as TGCGCCAGCAGCCAAGCGGGGGCGGGGGCTGGCACAGATACGCCGTATTTT.

In this sample, this clonotype turned up a few times. The V gene is TRBV7-3, the J gene TRBJ2-3, with a weak D call TRBD2 (6 bases). Trimming took 5 bases from V and 6 from J, leaving 15 bases between them. CDR1 SGHTA and CDR2 FQGTGA come from the germline V gene. This CDR3 comprises 14 residues. Here the CDR3 reads CASSPFGAGDTQYF. CDR3 sequence (DNA): TGTGCCAGCAGCCCCTTTGGCGCGGGGGATACGCAGTATTTT.

J is TRBJ1-3 and V is TRBV11-2, with D perhaps matching TRBD1 (5 bases). Germline V CDR1 and CDR2: SGHAT, FQNNGV. This CDR3 comprises 13 residues. The V end was cut by 10 bases, the J end by 7 bases, with 17 bases between. The CDR3 bases are TGTGCCAACAGAAGGACAAGGTTGAACACCATATATTTT. Protein: CANRRTRLNTIYF.

This chain links TRBV28 with TRBJ2-2, with D maybe TRBD2 (6 bases). The CDR3 runs to 14 residues. V dropped 8 bases and J dropped 4 bases, with 14 bases sitting between them. Germline CDR1 MDHEN, CDR2 SYDVKM. As DNA, the CDR3 is TGTGCCAGCGTCATTGGGGGGTCCACCGGGGAGCTGTTTTTT. Protein: CASVIGGSTGELFF.

Notes on this clonotype: The junction and the germline gene differ at one end; a read error may be behind it. V is TRBV4-1 and J is TRBJ1-4, with TRBD1 as a possible D gene (6 bases). The germline V gene encodes CDR1 MGHRA and CDR2 YSYEKL. The CDR3 has 15 amino acids. The CDR3 is CASSHTGLSDEKLFF. DNA for the CDR3: TGCGCTAGCAGCCATACAGGGTTATCTGATGAAAAACTGTTTTTT.

Of note for this clonotype: A junction boundary mismatches the germline segment, possibly from a read error. This chain joins TRBV13 and TRBJ2-7, with 7 bases matching TRBD2. The CDR3 is made up of 21 amino acids. The germline V gene has CDR1 PRHDT and CDR2 FYEKMQ (reference sequence). The CDR3 coding sequence is TGTGCCAGCAGCTTAGGCTTTGGGGCGGGAGAATTACCCGAAAGCTCCCACGAGCAGTACTTC. Its translation: CASSLGFGAGELPESSHEQYF.

This clonotype is categorized as medium-sized. The chain carries TRBV11-3 and TRBJ2-7, with D possibly TRBD2 on 6 matching bases. Trimming left V 4 bases short and J 0 bases short, with 10 bases between. Germline CDR1 reads SGHNT; CDR2 reads YENEEA. The CDR3 sequence is 14 residues long. As DNA, the CDR3 is TGTGCCAGCAGCTCGGCCGGGAGCTCCTACGAGCAGTACTTC. It is translated as CASSSAGSSYEQYF.

Remarks on this clonotype: A much larger clone differs by one base, so this may be a read error. V and J are TRBV12-3 or TRBV12-4 and TRBJ2-1; D assignment may be TRBD1 or TRBD2 (5 bases each). This CDR3 has 13 amino acids. The CDR3 coding sequence is TGTGTCAGCAGTTCCGCCGGGACGGATGAGCAGTTCTTC. It encodes CVSSSAGTDEQFF.

The chain couples TRBV12-3 or TRBV12-4 to TRBJ1-5; D is undetermined. This CDR3 has 13 amino acids. V shed 7 bases and J shed 5 bases, with 12 bases lying between them. The CDR3 protein is CASTSDTYQPQHF. The CDR3 region has the DNA TGTGCCAGCACAAGTGACACCTATCAGCCCCAGCATTTT.

This chain uses TRBV11-2 with TRBJ2-7, with TRBD1 matching 8 bases. The CDR3 runs 15 residues. CDR1 is SGHAT and CDR2 is FQNNGV in the germline V gene. CDR3 protein: CVGSFKGQAAYEQYF. The CDR3 bases are TGTGTCGGCAGCTTTAAGGGACAGGCGGCCTACGAGCAGTACTTC.

Turning to this clonotype: Its ends do not fully match the called genes, so a read error is possible. The chain recombines TRBV11-1 with TRBJ2-3; 7 nucleotides line up with TRBD1. Per germline, CDR1 SGHAT and CDR2 FQDESV (reference sequence). The CDR3 is made up of 13 amino acids. CDR3 loop: CAISPQGTDTQYF. The DNA of the CDR3 is TGTGCCATCAGCCCACAGGGGACGGATACGCAGTATTTT.

The chain combines TRBV6-1 with TRBJ2-7, with D unresolved. Germline lookup yields CDR1 MNHNS and CDR2 SASEGT. Between the trimmed V and J ends, which lost 1 base and 3 bases, there was a span of 19 bases. The CDR3 covers 17 residues. CDR3 residues: CASSEGRRSRNYYEQYF. The CDR3 region has the DNA TGTGCCAGCAGTGAAGGACGAAGAAGTCGGAATTACTACGAGCAGTACTTC.

Details on this clonotype: One base away lies a much larger clone, so this may be a sequencing read error. The DNA for the CDR3 is TGTGCCAGCAGCCAATTGAGCGTTCAGCCCCAGCATTTT. This codes for CASSQLSVQPQHF. The chain links TRBV12-3 or TRBV12-4 to TRBJ1-5, with unresolved D. V shed 6 bases and J shed 6 bases, with 12 bases lying between them. The CDR3 is made up of 13 amino acids.

This clonotype was detected only once. A read error may produce the germline difference seen at one junction end. This chain connects TRBV11-2 to TRBJ2-1; D is ambiguous. Per the germline V gene, CDR1 is SGHAT and CDR2 is FQNNGV. CDR3 length equals 14 residues. The CDR3 DNA sequence: TGTGCCAGCGGCTTATCCCGGGCCACCAATGACCAGTTCTTC. Its translation is CASGLSRATNDQFF. The full variable domain, its missing parts supplied by reference TRBV11-2 and TRBJ2-1, is EAGVAQSPRYKIIEKRQSVAFWCNPISGHATLYWYQQILGQGPKLLIQFQNNGVVDDSQLPKDRFSAERLKGVDSTLKIQPAKLEDSAVYLCASGLSRATNDQFFGPGTRLTVL.

Details on this clonotype: Its ends do not fully match the called genes, so a read error is possible. This chain links TRBV11-2 with TRBJ2-6; 10 nucleotides match TRBD2. Per the germline V gene, CDR1 is SGHAT and CDR2 is FQNNGV. The CDR3 is made up of 16 amino acids. The CDR3, as DNA: TGTGCCAGCAGTTTCAGCGGGAGGGCTGGGGCCAACGTCTTGACTTTC. Amino acid sequence: CASSFSGRAGANVLTF. Full variable domain (rest looked up from reference TRBV11-2 and TRBJ2-6): EAGVAQSPRYKIIEKRQSVAFWCNPISGHATLYWYQQILGQGPKLLIQFQNNGVVDDSQLPKDRFSAERLKGVDSTLKIQPAKLEDSAVYLCASSFSGRAGANVLTFGAGSRLTVL.

As concerns this clonotype: At one boundary the junction diverges from the germline segment, which might be a read error. The rearrangement links TRBV11-1 to TRBJ2-3; no definite D call. This CDR3 region has 12 residues. Germline-derived CDR1 and CDR2 are SGHAT and FQDESV (reference sequence). The chain's CDR3 is CASSTLMSTRYF. The DNA for the CDR3 is TGTGCCAGCAGCACACTCATGAGTACGCGGTATTTT.

For this clonotype: A read error may produce the germline difference seen at one junction end. V is TRBV11-2 and J is TRBJ2-1; TRBD1 is a possible D gene (5 bases). Germline V gene lookup returns CDR1 SGHAT and CDR2 FQNNGV. CDR3 length: 14 amino acids. CDR3 sequence reads: CTSSLSRQGNEHFF. The DNA of the CDR3 is TGTACCAGCAGCTTATCCCGCCAGGGCAATGAACACTTCTTC.

Notes on this clonotype: Just one base apart from a much larger clone, this may be a read error. The chain has TRBV5-6 and TRBJ2-7; TRBD1 matches 7 bases. Unmatched junction bases numbered 9, after V lost 5 bases and J lost 4 bases. This CDR3 spans 14 amino acids. The germline CDR1 and CDR2 sequences are SGHDT and YYEEEE. CDR3 bases: TGTGCCAGCAGATTGTGGCAGGGGGTGTACGAGCAGTACTTC. This translates into CASRLWQGVYEQYF.

Of note for this clonotype: This sequence may be a read error, since a much larger clone differs from it by one base. This chain uses TRBV5-5 with TRBJ1-1, with TRBD1 matching over 7 bases. Germline V lookup: CDR1 SGHKS, CDR2 YYEKEE (reference sequence). This CDR3 comprises 13 residues. The ends lost 2 bases at V and 6 bases at J; junction bases unmatched: 4. The CDR3 is CASSFSGQAEAFF. The CDR3 nucleotides read TGTGCCAGCAGCTTTTCTGGACAGGCTGAAGCTTTCTTT.

The sample holds a few counts of this clonotype. A read error may explain this, as a much larger clone is one base away. V gene TRBV10-2 combines with J gene TRBJ1-1; possibly TRBD1 for D (5 bases). Germline CDR1 reads WSHSY; CDR2 reads SAAADI. With 10 bases removed from V and 5 bases from J, the gap between germline ends came to 17 bases. The CDR3 loop spans 13 amino acids. CDR3 coding DNA: TGCGCCAACACCATAGACAGAAAAACTGAAGCTTTCTTT. As protein: CANTIDRKTEAFF.